Below, 17 T cell receptor beta chains from the same sample are listed, as sequenced in a study of blood T cell repertoires in COVID-19. The protocol was immunoSEQ multiplex PCR, while the TCRdb copy is restricted to in-frame clones and leaves out a portion. Of under 300,000 clones listed, 83% are singletons. Material for sequencing was peripheral blood. Receptors originate from a human donor in a cohort sampled during active COVID-19.

CDR3 amino acids: CATSDFKYNEQFF. The CDR3 bases are TGTGCCACCAGTGATTTTAAATACAATGAGCAGTTCTTC. The gene calls are TRBV24-1 and TRBJ2-1; D is unclear. There are 13 residues in the CDR3. The V gene lost 1 base and the J gene lost 4 bases, with 4 bases spanning the gap. From germline, CDR1 is KGHDR and CDR2 SFDVKD.

This sequence joins TRBV19 and TRBJ2-2; weak D call: TRBD1 (8 bases). This CDR3 is 16 amino acids long. Germline CDR1 and CDR2: LNHDA and SQIVND (reference sequence). Trimming removed 5 bases at V and 3 bases at J, with 16 bases between. The CDR3 is CASSLDRGGDTGELFF. Here the CDR3 DNA reads TGTGCCAGTAGTCTCGACAGGGGAGGGGACACCGGGGAGCTGTTTTTT.

V is TRBV7-2 and J is TRBJ1-5, with D possibly being TRBD1 (5 bases). The ends were cut back, 9 bases at V and 3 bases at J, with 12 bases in the middle. This CDR3 has 13 residues. From germline, CDR1 is SGHTA and CDR2 FQGNSA. This CDR3 is CASGQGVNQPQHF. The DNA for the CDR3 is TGTGCCAGTGGGCAGGGTGTCAATCAGCCCCAGCATTTT.

V is TRBV28 and J is TRBJ1-2, with a weak D call TRBD1 (5 bases). Germline CDR1 reads MDHEN; CDR2 reads SYDVKM. The CDR3 has 14 amino acids. Trimming took 3 bases from V and 4 from J, leaving 12 bases between them. DNA of the CDR3: TGTGCCAGCAGTTTGCAAACAAGGGGCTATGGCTACACCTTC. It yields the protein CASSLQTRGYGYTF.

This clone was recorded a few times. This sequence joins TRBV6-6 and TRBJ1-1; TRBD1 aligns across 8 bases. The CDR3 spans 15 residues. Per germline, CDR1 MNHNY and CDR2 SVGAGI (reference sequence). The V gene end was trimmed by 6 bases and the J gene end by 1 base; junction bases not matched to a gene: 7. CDR3 nucleotides: TGTGCCAGCAGCCGGACCGGACAGGGGAACACTGAAGCTTTCTTT. It encodes CASSRTGQGNTEAFF.

The V gene is TRBV5-1, the J gene TRBJ1-5, with D maybe TRBD1 (5 bases). The V end lost 3 bases, the J end lost 2 bases, and 12 bases lay between the germline ends. Germline V lookup: CDR1 SGHRS, CDR2 YFSETQ. There are 15 residues in the CDR3. CDR3 DNA: TGCGCCAGCAGCTCCAGACAGATTGGCAATCAGCCCCAGCATTTT. This gives the protein CASSSRQIGNQPQHF.

DNA of the CDR3: TGCGCCAGCAGCCCTCCGGGTAGCGGGGGGGTAGATACGCAGTATTTT. Its translation is CASSPPGSGGVDTQYF. V usage is TRBV10-1 and J usage is TRBJ2-3; 11 nucleotides align to TRBD2. Looked up from germline, CDR1 is WNHNN and CDR2 is SYGVQD (reference sequence). CDR3 length: 16 amino acids. V shed 6 bases, J shed 5 bases, and the junction held 10 bases outside the gene matches.

This clone occurred many times. The V gene is TRBV27, the J gene TRBJ2-7; TRBD1 agrees at 10 bases. Trimming at V came to 5 bases and at J to 5 bases, leaving 9 bases not matched to a gene. The germline gives CDR1 MNHEY, CDR2 SMNVEV (reference sequence). The CDR3 is 15 residues long. The CDR3 nucleotides read TGTGCCAGCAGTGTAATGGGACAGGGGTTCAACGAGCAGTACTTC. Translation gives CASSVMGQGFNEQYF.

This chain links TRBV19 with TRBJ2-5, with D unresolved. This CDR3 contains 14 residues. Per germline, CDR1 LNHDA and CDR2 SQIVND (reference sequence). V was shortened by 3 bases and J by 5 bases, with 13 bases between the two germline ends. CDR3 sequence (DNA): TGTGCCAGTAGTATTGCCCTGCGGCCCGAGACCCAGTACTTC. This translates into CASSIALRPETQYF.

V gene TRBV6-6 combines with J gene TRBJ2-3; 10 bases line up with TRBD2. The CDR3 runs 15 residues. Trimming at V came to 7 bases and at J to 4 bases, leaving 8 bases not matched to a gene. Germline loops: CDR1 MNHNY, CDR2 SVGAGI (reference sequence). CDR3 sequence (DNA): TGTGCCAGCACCAAATTAGCGGGAGGTGCAGATACGCAGTATTTT. Amino acids: CASTKLAGGADTQYF.

This chain uses TRBV5-1 with TRBJ2-1; 11 bases align to TRBD1. V was pared by 4 bases and J by 5 bases, with 11 bases of the junction left unmatched. The CDR3 loop spans 17 amino acids. The germline CDR1 and CDR2 sequences are SGHRS and YFSETQ. This CDR3 is CASSHRSGTGGHNEQFF. CDR3 nucleotide sequence: TGCGCCAGCAGCCATCGAAGTGGGACAGGGGGTCACAATGAGCAGTTCTTC.

As for this clone: Different DNA sequences within this sample yield the same CDR3. V and J are TRBV12-3 or TRBV12-4 and TRBJ2-3; D not certain. The CDR3 contains 11 residues. Trimming stripped 5 bases from V and 6 bases from J, with 6 bases between. The CDR3 coding sequence is TGTGCCAGCAGTCTGACTGATACGCAGTATTTT. Translating gives CASSLTDTQYF.

This clone was seen a handful of times. The V and J genes are TRBV7-9 and TRBJ1-6, with TRBD1 matching over 11 bases. CDR1 SEHNR and CDR2 FQNEAQ come from the germline V gene (reference sequence). Trimming removed 6 bases from V and 7 bases from J; junction bases left unmatched: 2. The CDR3 is 14 amino acids. The CDR3 is CASRDRGRNSPLHF. Here the CDR3 DNA reads TGTGCCAGCAGGGACAGGGGGCGGAATTCACCCCTCCACTTT.

A word on this clone: Within the sample, other DNA sequences also encode this same CDR3. V is TRBV11-2 and J is TRBJ2-5; the match to TRBD2 covers 8 bases. After removal of 0 bases from V and 5 bases from J, the junction contained 2 bases not matched to a gene. CDR3 size: 14 residues. Per the germline V gene, CDR1 is SGHAT and CDR2 is FQNNGV. CDR3: CASSLDPGGETQYF. The CDR3 coding sequence is TGTGCCAGCAGCTTAGACCCGGGGGGGGAGACCCAGTACTTC.

The V call is TRBV7-9, the J call TRBJ2-7; D is ambiguous. Trimming left V 1 base short and J 3 bases short, with 10 bases between. The CDR3 is made up of 14 amino acids. Germline CDR1 SEHNR, CDR2 FQNEAQ (reference sequence). The CDR3 bases are TGTGCCAGCAGCTTAGTTGGCAGACTCTACGAGCAGTACTTC. Amino acid sequence: CASSLVGRLYEQYF.

This clone was seen once. This chain connects TRBV6-6 to TRBJ2-7, with D perhaps matching TRBD1 (5 bases). Trimming removed 4 bases at V and 2 bases at J, with 15 bases between. The CDR3 has 15 residues. Germline V CDR1 and CDR2: MNHNY, SVGAGI (reference sequence). This chain's CDR3 is CASSSPSPGTYEQYF. The CDR3 nucleotides are TGTGCCAGCAGTTCCCCCTCCCCAGGGACCTACGAGCAGTACTTC.

The V and J genes are TRBV28 and TRBJ1-6; D not certain. The CDR3 consists of 17 residues. Germline V gives CDR1 MDHEN, CDR2 SYDVKM. The V end was cut by 2 bases, the J end by 3 bases, with 14 bases between. The CDR3 coding sequence is TGTGCCAGCAGTTTAAGTGGGGAGGTGAACTATAATTCACCCCTCCACTTT. Translated, it gives CASSLSGEVNYNSPLHF.